The 9 T cell receptor beta chains below come from one sample, sequenced in a study of blood T cell repertoires in COVID-19. The method was immunoSEQ multiplex PCR; TCRdb's version includes in-frame clones alone and lacks a portion of them. Altogether 250,000 or so clones are present, about 80% being singletons, with the ten largest covering under 2%. The sequenced sample consisted of PBMCs or T cells enriched from blood (not recorded which). The receptors were sampled from a man between 60 and 70 years old who had recovered from COVID-19.

The genes are TRBV4-3 and TRBJ2-7, with D perhaps TRBD1 (6 bases). Germline CDR1 reads LGHNA; CDR2 reads YSLEER. Trimming took 0 bases from V and 7 from J, leaving 13 bases between them. CDR3 length equals 14 residues. Here the CDR3 DNA reads TGCGCCAGCAGCCAAGATGGGGGCTCCTTTGAGCAGTACTTC. The encoded protein is CASSQDGGSFEQYF.

The chain is built from TRBV30 and TRBJ1-5; weak D call: TRBD1 (5 bases). This CDR3 contains 14 residues. CDR1 GTSNPN and CDR2 SVGIG come from the germline V gene (reference sequence). V was shortened by 2 bases and J by 3 bases, with 11 bases between the two germline ends. CDR3 coding DNA: TGTGCCTGGAGTCACGGACAAGTCAATCAGCCCCAGCATTTT. This sequence encodes CAWSHGQVNQPQHF.

This clone has just one count. The chain couples TRBV5-6 to TRBJ1-4, with D uncertain. Germline values: CDR1 SGHDT, CDR2 YYEEEE. The CDR3 runs to 16 residues. The V end lost 0 bases, the J end lost 0 bases, and 9 bases lay between the germline ends. CDR3: CASSLGQVSTNEKLFF. For the CDR3, the DNA is TGTGCCAGCAGCTTGGGGCAGGTATCAACTAATGAAAAACTGTTTTTT.

The CDR3 sequence: CASSQSRGIGEKLFF. In DNA, the CDR3 is TGTGCCAGCAGCCAAAGTAGGGGAATCGGTGAAAAACTGTTTTTT. This chain uses TRBV3-1 (or the pseudogene TRBV3-2) with TRBJ1-4, with D possibly matching TRBD1 (5 bases). CDR3 size: 15 residues. The V gene's germline CDR1 is LGHDT and CDR2 YNNKEL (reference sequence). The V gene lost 2 bases and the J gene lost 7 bases, with 14 bases spanning the gap.

The rearrangement joins TRBV2 to TRBJ1-4, with TRBD1 matching 9 bases. The CDR3 spans 13 residues. The V gene's germline CDR1 is SNHLY and CDR2 FYNNEI. V gave up 8 bases and J gave up 7 bases; unmatched junction bases: 5. The CDR3 here is CASQGQGVEKLFF. The CDR3 region has the DNA TGTGCCAGCCAGGGACAGGGAGTTGAAAAACTGTTTTTT.

The chain joins TRBV7-2 to TRBJ2-1, with 10 bases that match TRBD1. CDR1 SGHTA and CDR2 FQGNSA come from the germline V gene. CDR3 size: 15 residues. J lost 5 bases, V lost 6 bases, and 7 bases had no gene match. In DNA, the CDR3 is TGTGCCAGCAGTCCCGACAGGGGGCTTCACAATGAGCAGTTCTTC. Translation gives CASSPDRGLHNEQFF.

The rearrangement uses TRBV7-2 and TRBJ1-5; 8 nucleotides line up with TRBD1. In germline, CDR1 is SGHTA, CDR2 FQGNSA. V lost 3 bases to trimming and J lost 6 bases; unmatched junction nucleotides: 10. The CDR3 spans 16 residues. The CDR3 protein is CASSLGGQGTGQPQHF. CDR3 in DNA: TGTGCCAGCAGCTTGGGCGGACAGGGCACGGGTCAGCCCCAGCATTTT.

This chain joins TRBV19 and TRBJ1-2; no firm D call. This CDR3 contains 14 residues. Trimming removed 8 bases at V and 7 bases at J, with 20 bases between. CDR1 and CDR2 (germline): LNHDA, SQIVND (reference sequence). The CDR3 sequence: CASCQSSSGGGYTF. The CDR3 DNA reads as TGTGCCAGTTGCCAGTCTTCTTCAGGTGGTGGCTACACCTTC.

The chain is built from TRBV4-3 and TRBJ1-1; 7 bases are shared with TRBD1. Germline assignment: CDR1 LGHNA and CDR2 YSLEER. Trimming cost V 0 bases and J 10 bases; bases outside gene matches: 8. The CDR3 covers 14 residues. The CDR3 sequence is CASSQEGRQGTAFF. CDR3 DNA: TGCGCCAGCAGCCAAGAGGGGAGACAGGGCACAGCTTTCTTT.